This entry lists 21 T cell receptor beta chains sequenced from one sample in a study of regulatory T cells in long-lasting Graves disease. With iRepertoire HTBI primers and Arm-PCR of CDR3 regions, TCR beta libraries were built. TCRdb used MiXCR to reprocess the multiplex PCR reads, holding one entry per CDR3 protein. The data contain roughly 400,000 distinct CDR3 sequences, around a fifth of them seen just once; the ten biggest clones take up 14%. Time point of the sample: persistent/refractory GD, antithyroid drugs over 5 years with positive TRAb. The TCR library was made from RNA that had been extracted from PBMCs in TRIzol. Source: peripheral blood mononuclear cells (PBMCs), taken when the disease was refractory, from a patient treated with antithyroid drugs. The source of these receptors is a female donor with Graves disease.

This clonotype was seen ten or more times. The chain uses TRBV27 and TRBJ2-1, with TRBD2 as a possible D gene (6 bases). Trimming took off 5 bases at V and 8 bases at J, with 25 bases between the two ends. Per the germline V gene, CDR1 is MNHEY and CDR2 is SMNVEV (reference sequence). This CDR3 has 17 residues. CDR3 sequence: CASSPTLGTGVPYEQFF. DNA of the CDR3: TGTGCCAGCAGTCCCACTCTCGGCACGGGAGTACCGTATGAGCAGTTCTTC.

The chain recombines TRBV6-1 with TRBJ2-3; possibly TRBD2 for D (6 bases). The CDR3 has 16 residues. Trimming shortened V by 1 base and J by 0 bases, and 11 bases separated the two germline ends. Germline CDR1 is MNHNS and CDR2 is SASEGT. The CDR3 is CASSEVAATSTDTQYF. CDR3 bases: TGTGCCAGCAGTGAAGTAGCGGCAACTAGCACAGATACGCAGTATTTT.

This clonotype was recorded at least ten times. The chain couples TRBV7-2 to TRBJ2-7; D assignment may be TRBD1 or TRBD2 (5 bases each). The V end lost 5 bases, the J end lost 5 bases, and 10 bases lay between the germline ends. Germline V gene data show CDR1 as SGHTA and CDR2 as FQGNSA. CDR3 length equals 12 residues. The CDR3 spells CASSPGTHEQYF. The CDR3 coding sequence is TGTGCCAGCAGCCCCGGGACCCACGAGCAGTACTTC.

The V and J genes are TRBV20-1 and TRBJ2-1, with a tentative D call TRBD2 (6 bases). Trimming stripped 2 bases from V and 4 bases from J, with 9 bases between. Germline V gene sequence: CDR1 DFQATT, CDR2 SNEGSKA (reference sequence). This CDR3 spans 13 amino acids. CDR3 sequence (DNA): TGCAGTGCTAGAACTAGCCCTTACAATGAGCAGTTCTTC. Translation: CSARTSPYNEQFF.

A note on this clonotype: Just one base apart from a much larger clone, this may be a read error. V and J are TRBV6-2 or TRBV6-3 and TRBJ2-4; TRBD2 matches at 11 bases. CDR1 is MNHEY, CDR2 SVGEGT, per germline. CDR3 length equals 16 residues. Trimming removed 5 bases from V and 4 bases from J; junction bases left unmatched: 7. The CDR3 region has the DNA TGTGCCAGCAGTCCCGATAGCGGGAGGGCAAAAAACATTCAGTACTTC. Translating gives CASSPDSGRAKNIQYF.

V is TRBV6-1 and J is TRBJ2-7; D ambiguous. The germline V and J ends were trimmed by 2 bases and 4 bases, with 12 bases remaining between them. The CDR3 contains 14 residues. Germline assignment: CDR1 MNHNS and CDR2 SASEGT. The chain's CDR3 is CASSEFVGYYEQYF. CDR3 nucleotide sequence: TGTGCCAGCAGTGAATTCGTGGGTTATTACGAGCAGTACTTC.

This clonotype appeared a few times. The gene calls are TRBV18 and TRBJ2-5; maybe TRBD1 (5 bases). V gave up 8 bases and J gave up 0 bases, with 10 bases separating them. The germline gives CDR1 KGHSH, CDR2 LQKENI. The CDR3 covers 13 residues. In DNA form, the CDR3 reads TGTGCCAGCACCTCAGGGTACCAAGAGACCCAGTACTTC. This codes for CASTSGYQETQYF.

The rearrangement joins TRBV2 to TRBJ1-5, with 8 nucleotides matching TRBD1. The CDR3 is 15 amino acids. The trim removed 6 bases at V and 4 bases at J, leaving 8 bases unmatched. Germline V CDR1 and CDR2: SNHLY, FYNNEI. The CDR3 region is CASSARDRGNQPQHF. In nucleotides, the CDR3 is TGTGCCAGCAGCGCTCGTGACAGGGGTAATCAGCCCCAGCATTTT.

The chain recombines TRBV28 with TRBJ2-3; 8 bases map to TRBD2. CDR1 MDHEN and CDR2 SYDVKM come from the germline V gene. Germline trimming cut 6 bases from V and 2 bases from J; bases unmatched to any gene: 16. The CDR3 length is 18 residues. CDR3 in DNA: TGTGCCAGCAGCCCCCTCACTAGCGGCGACGCCCACACAGATACGCAGTATTTT. This translates into CASSPLTSGDAHTDTQYF. Filled out from reference TRBV28 and TRBJ2-3, the complete variable domain reads DVKVTQSSRYLVKRTGEKVFLECVQDMDHENMFWYRQDPGLGLRLIYFSYDVKMKEKGDIPEGYSVSREKKERFSLILESASTNQTSMYLCASSPLTSGDAHTDTQYFGPGTRLTVL.

The rearrangement joins TRBV5-6 to TRBJ1-1; no firm D call. V dropped 0 bases and J dropped 1 base, with 7 bases sitting between them. This CDR3 is built from 14 residues. Germline-derived CDR1 and CDR2 are SGHDT and YYEEEE. CDR3 sequence (DNA): TGTGCCAGCAGCTTGGTAGGGAAGAACACTGAAGCTTTCTTT. This translates into CASSLVGKNTEAFF. Supplemented by reference TRBV5-6 and TRBJ1-1, the full variable domain reads DAGVTQSPTHLIKTRGQQVTLRCSPKSGHDTVSWYQQALGQGPQFIFQYYEEEERQRGNFPDRFSGHQFPNYSSELNVNALLLGDSALYLCASSLVGKNTEAFFGQGTRLTVV.

This clonotype was recorded many times. The chain has TRBV3-1 and TRBJ1-2; D remains ambiguous. The CDR3 covers 15 residues. CDR1 and CDR2 (germline): LGHDT, YNNKEL (reference sequence). The V and J ends lost 4 bases and 0 bases respectively, with 12 bases between them. Here the CDR3 DNA reads TGTGCCAGCAGCCTCACCACGGAGCCTAACTATGGCTACACCTTC. This codes for CASSLTTEPNYGYTF.

Remarks on this clonotype: Since a much larger clone is just one base distant, this may be a read error. The V gene is TRBV5-6, the J gene TRBJ2-5; D remains ambiguous. The germline V gene encodes CDR1 SGHDT and CDR2 YYEEEE. This CDR3 spans 12 amino acids. CDR3 residues: CASSLDEETQCF. CDR3 nucleotides: TGTGCCAGCAGCTTGGATGAGGAGACCCAGTGCTTC.

CDR3 nucleotides: TGTGCCAGCAGCGTAGCTCCGGACAGGGCCAATTCACCCCTCCACTTT. Its protein product is CASSVAPDRANSPLHF. The chain has TRBV9 and TRBJ1-6; 8 bases fit TRBD1. Germline assignment: CDR1 SGDLS and CDR2 YYNGEE. The CDR3 extends over 16 amino acids. Germline trimming cut 0 bases from V and 7 bases from J; bases unmatched to any gene: 6.

This clonotype was recorded at least ten times. The J gene is TRBJ1-2, the V gene TRBV30; D unclear. This CDR3 has 13 residues. Trimming cost V 2 bases and J 2 bases, with 9 bases left between them. CDR1 is GTSNPN and CDR2 is SVGIG in the germline V gene (reference sequence). CDR3: CAWSPQENYGYTF. The CDR3 DNA sequence: TGTGCCTGGAGTCCCCAGGAAAACTATGGCTACACCTTC.

This clonotype was detected many times. Written as DNA, the CDR3 is TGTGCCAGCAGCTTTGGACTAGACGACTCCTACGAGCAGTACTTC. Encoded protein: CASSFGLDDSYEQYF. V usage is TRBV11-2 and J usage is TRBJ2-7; 7 bases line up with TRBD2. This CDR3 is built from 15 residues. CDR1 is SGHAT, CDR2 FQNNGV, per germline. Trimming removed 3 bases from V and 0 bases from J; junction bases left unmatched: 5.

This clonotype was observed a few times. This chain connects TRBV2 to TRBJ2-7, with D possibly being TRBD1 or TRBD2 (5 bases each). V shed 6 bases and J shed 9 bases, with 9 bases lying between them. The CDR3 covers 10 residues. Germline assignment: CDR1 SNHLY and CDR2 FYNNEI. CDR3 amino acids: CASRGTVQYF. The CDR3 DNA reads as TGTGCCAGCAGAGGGACGGTGCAGTACTTC.

In its sample, this clonotype was seen many times. This chain uses TRBV28 with TRBJ1-2; D gene ambiguous. The CDR3 spans 11 residues. Trimming stripped 2 bases from V and 12 bases from J, with 10 bases between. The germline gives CDR1 MDHEN, CDR2 SYDVKM. CDR3 nucleotides: TGTGCCAGCAGTTTAGGGGAGGTAAACACCTTC. Translation gives CASSLGEVNTF.

The table lists this clonotype with many counts. The J gene is TRBJ2-5, the V gene TRBV6-5, with unresolved D. Trimming took 0 bases from V and 4 from J, leaving 9 bases between them. The germline V gene has CDR1 MNHEY and CDR2 SVGAGI. The CDR3 sequence is 14 residues long. DNA for the CDR3: TGTGCCAGCAGTTACTCCTCGATAGTAGAGACCCAGTACTTC. Amino acid sequence: CASSYSSIVETQYF.

Only a few counts were recorded for this clonotype. This CDR3 reads CASGGKDEKLFF. CDR3 sequence (DNA): TGTGCCAGCGGGGGGAAGGATGAAAAACTGTTTTTT. V gene TRBV7-9 combines with J gene TRBJ1-4, with a possible D match to TRBD1 (5 bases). Germline CDR1 SEHNR, CDR2 FQNEAQ (reference sequence). The V end lost 8 bases, the J end lost 6 bases, and 10 bases lay between the germline ends. This CDR3 region has 12 residues. Combining the CDR3 with reference TRBV7-9 and TRBJ1-4 gives the whole variable domain DTGVSQNPRHKITKRGQNVTFRCDPISEHNRLYWYRQTLGQGPEFLTYFQNEAQLEKSRLLSDRFSAERPKGSFSTLEIQRTEQGDSAMYLCASGGKDEKLFFGSGTQLSVL.

Concerning this clonotype: A single base separates this from a much larger clone, so it may be a read error. The genes are TRBV28 and TRBJ1-5; perhaps TRBD1 as D (6 bases). The germline CDR1 and CDR2 sequences are MDHEN and SYDVKM. The CDR3 totals 15 residues. The DNA for the CDR3 is TGTACCAGCAGCCTCAGGGGCTCGGGCAATCAGCCCCAGCATTTT. Translated: CTSSLRGSGNQPQHF. The whole variable domain, filled in from reference TRBV28 and TRBJ1-5, reads DVKVTQSSRYLVKRTGEKVFLECVQDMDHENMFWYRQDPGLGLRLIYFSYDVKMKEKGDIPEGYSVSREKKERFSLILESASTNQTSMYLCTSSLRGSGNQPQHFGDGTRLSIL.

The rearrangement uses TRBV7-6 and TRBJ1-1; 7 nucleotides line up with TRBD1. The CDR3 is made up of 15 amino acids. The junction had 14 bases not matched to a gene; V was cut back by 7 bases and J by 6 bases. Germline loops: CDR1 SGHVS, CDR2 FNYEAQ. CDR3 amino acids: CASTMQGGEGAEAFF. DNA for the CDR3: TGTGCCAGCACCATGCAGGGGGGTGAGGGGGCTGAAGCTTTCTTT.